A single sample gave rise to the 15 T cell receptor beta chains below, sequenced in a study of blood T cell repertoires in COVID-19. Assay: immunoSEQ multiplex PCR; the TCRdb copy retains only in-frame clones and omits some. The table shows some 310,000 clones, with around 91% occurring only once. The sample comprised peripheral blood. The origin of the receptors is a woman in her thirties or forties with COVID-19, enrolled during active disease.

The genes are TRBV5-1 and TRBJ2-7, with unresolved D. CDR1 is SGHRS and CDR2 is YFSETQ in the germline V gene. The germline V and J ends were trimmed by 0 bases and 1 base, with 8 bases remaining between them. This CDR3 comprises 14 residues. The CDR3 reads CASSLAPTSYEQYF. CDR3 in DNA: TGCGCCAGCAGCTTGGCACCTACTTCCTACGAGCAGTACTTC.

The rearrangement joins TRBV9 to TRBJ2-2; D ambiguous. Trimming took 4 bases from V and 5 from J, leaving 12 bases between them. The CDR3 is made up of 14 amino acids. Germline V gene sequence: CDR1 SGDLS, CDR2 YYNGEE. The CDR3 coding sequence is TGTGCCAGCAGCAAAGTCGTCGGTACCGGGGAGCTGTTTTTT. Translation gives CASSKVVGTGELFF.

The genes are TRBV29-1 and TRBJ2-7; 15 bases fit TRBD2. In germline, CDR1 is SQVTM, CDR2 ANQGSEA. With V trimmed by 3 bases and J by 4 bases, 13 bases remained unmatched. CDR3 size: 18 residues. The CDR3 nucleotides are TGCAGCGTTGACGTAAAAGGACTAGCGGGGGGGAAAGAATACGAGCAGTACTTC. Translating gives CSVDVKGLAGGKEYEQYF.

The rearrangement uses TRBV5-1 and TRBJ2-7, with 9 bases aligning to TRBD1. Germline CDR1 is SGHRS and CDR2 is YFSETQ. J gave up 3 bases and V 1 base, and 2 bases lay outside the gene matches. The CDR3 totals 14 residues. The CDR3, as DNA: TGCGCCAGCAGCTTGTTGACAGGGGGCTACGAGCAGTACTTC. Protein product: CASSLLTGGYEQYF. Full variable domain (remainder filled in from reference TRBV5-1 and TRBJ2-7): KAGVTQTPRYLIKTRGQQVTLSCSPISGHRSVSWYQQTPGQGLQFLFEYFSETQRNKGNFPGRFSGRQFSNSRSEMNVSTLELGDSALYLCASSLLTGGYEQYFGPGTRLTVT.

The chain links TRBV28 to TRBJ1-2; D gene unclear. The germline V gene encodes CDR1 MDHEN and CDR2 SYDVKM. The V and J ends lost 4 bases and 4 bases respectively, with 7 bases between them. The CDR3 is 12 residues long. The CDR3 reads CASSSTLYGYTF. As DNA, the CDR3 is TGTGCCAGCAGTTCTACTCTCTATGGCTACACCTTC.

This chain uses TRBV27 with TRBJ2-7; 11 nucleotides align to TRBD1. CDR1 is MNHEY, CDR2 SMNVEV, per germline (reference sequence). The CDR3 loop spans 15 amino acids. J gave up 2 bases and V 3 bases, and 3 bases lay outside the gene matches. CDR3 bases: TGTGCCAGCAGTTTCGGGACAGGGGGAACCTACGAGCAGTACTTC. This gives the protein CASSFGTGGTYEQYF.

CDR3 residues: CASSVTGGLAGNEQFF. The CDR3 DNA follows: TGTGCCAGCAGCGTAACCGGGGGGCTCGCGGGCAATGAGCAGTTCTTC. The chain uses TRBV9 and TRBJ2-1, with D maybe TRBD2 (7 bases). Trimming left V 1 base short and J 6 bases short, with 17 bases between. The CDR3 spans 16 residues. Germline values: CDR1 SGDLS, CDR2 YYNGEE.

The V and J genes are TRBV7-2 and TRBJ2-1; D may be TRBD1 (7 bases). Between the trimmed V and J ends, which lost 5 bases and 7 bases, there was a span of 15 bases. The germline CDR1 and CDR2 sequences are SGHTA and FQGNSA. There are 14 residues in the CDR3. In nucleotides, the CDR3 is TGTGCCAGCAGCCAATCTGCAGGGGGGAATGAGCAGTTCTTC. This encodes CASSQSAGGNEQFF.

The CDR3 nucleotides are TGTGCCAGCAGCTTCGGAGACAGGCCTAATGAAAAACTGTTTTTT. Protein: CASSFGDRPNEKLFF. V gene TRBV5-8 combines with J gene TRBJ1-4, with D maybe TRBD1 (6 bases). Trimming removed 2 bases at V and 3 bases at J, with 11 bases between. This CDR3 region has 15 residues. CDR1 SGHTS and CDR2 YDEGEE come from the germline V gene. The variable domain in full, with the rest retrieved from reference TRBV5-8 and TRBJ1-4, is EAGVTQSPTHLIKTRGQQATLRCSPISGHTSVYWYQQALGLGLQFLLWYDEGEERNRGNFPPRFSGRQFPNYSSELNVNALELEDSALYLCASSFGDRPNEKLFFGSGTQLSVL.

The chain couples TRBV19 to TRBJ2-1; the D gene is possibly TRBD2 (6 bases). Between the trimmed V and J ends, which lost 1 base and 2 bases, there was a span of 24 bases. CDR3 length: 20 residues. Per germline, CDR1 LNHDA and CDR2 SQIVND (reference sequence). As DNA, the CDR3 is TGTGCCAGTAGTATAGCAGCCCCGTACCCGCGGGACTCCCCCTACAATGAGCAGTTCTTC. The encoded protein is CASSIAAPYPRDSPYNEQFF.

The chain uses TRBV5-1 and TRBJ1-1, with a possible D match to TRBD1 (5 bases). The ends were cut back, 1 base at V and 0 bases at J, with 10 bases in the middle. The CDR3 consists of 15 residues. CDR1 and CDR2 from the germline V gene are SGHRS and YFSETQ. CDR3 nucleotide sequence: TGCGCCAGCAGCTTGAATGTGGGGCTGAACACTGAAGCTTTCTTT. Its translation is CASSLNVGLNTEAFF. Full variable domain (rest looked up from reference TRBV5-1 and TRBJ1-1): KAGVTQTPRYLIKTRGQQVTLSCSPISGHRSVSWYQQTPGQGLQFLFEYFSETQRNKGNFPGRFSGRQFSNSRSEMNVSTLELGDSALYLCASSLNVGLNTEAFFGQGTRLTVV.

The genes are TRBV29-1 and TRBJ1-5; perhaps TRBD1 as D (6 bases). The CDR3 is made up of 14 amino acids. V gave up 5 bases and J gave up 1 base, with 12 bases separating them. Germline assignment: CDR1 SQVTM and CDR2 ANQGSEA. The CDR3 DNA is TGCAGCGTTCAAACAGGGTTGAGCAATCAGCCCCAGCATTTT. Translated, it gives CSVQTGLSNQPQHF.

This clone was seen only once. The rearrangement links TRBV4-1 to TRBJ2-3; TRBD2 agrees at 8 bases. The length of the CDR3 is 20 residues. Trimming cost V 2 bases and J 4 bases; bases outside gene matches: 20. From germline, CDR1 is MGHRA and CDR2 YSYEKL. The CDR3 bases are TGCGCCAGCAGCCAAAGCTCCTCTGGCGGGGGGAGTGTAGGGGCAGATACGCAGTATTTT. Translation: CASSQSSSGGGSVGADTQYF.

The chain uses TRBV4-3 and TRBJ2-3, with 8 bases fitting TRBD2. Per the germline V gene, CDR1 is LGHNA and CDR2 is YSLEER. This CDR3 region has 17 residues. The trim removed 0 bases at V and 7 bases at J, leaving 12 bases unmatched. CDR3 protein: CASSQEEASGLQNTQYF. The CDR3 region has the DNA TGCGCCAGCAGCCAAGAAGAGGCTAGCGGGCTTCAAAATACGCAGTATTTT.

V usage is TRBV7-9 and J usage is TRBJ1-1; 7 bases map to TRBD1. CDR1 is SEHNR and CDR2 is FQNEAQ in the germline V gene (reference sequence). CDR3 length: 14 residues. V lost 3 bases, J lost 5 bases, and 6 bases stayed unmatched. The CDR3 loop is CASSFMTGHTEAFF. The CDR3 region has the DNA TGTGCCAGCAGCTTTATGACAGGGCATACTGAAGCTTTCTTT.